One and the same sample provided the 19 T cell receptor beta chains below, sequenced in a study of beta chain features in type 1 diabetes. Study outcomes and limitations: Significant though moderate, a shortening of TCRB CDR3s appeared in all four CD4+ subsets of Type 1 diabetes patients.

The entirety of the isolated RNA underwent reverse transcription, so expressed TCRB transcripts were sequenced. Clones were read by immunoSEQ multiplex PCR, and TCRdb kept only the in-frame ones, dropping some. The data show about 53,000 clones, with around 60% seen just once and around 0.29% held by the top ten. These receptors lack a known antigen. Source material: stem cell memory CD4+ T cells from blood. Every receptor here comes from a woman between 25 and 40 years old with type 1 diabetes.

The chain combines TRBV5-1 with TRBJ2-1; 11 nucleotides agree with TRBD2. With 3 bases clipped from V and 7 bases from J, the junction kept 6 bases outside the gene matches. The CDR3 is made up of 15 amino acids. CDR1 and CDR2 (germline): SGHRS, YFSETQ. The CDR3 loop reads CASSSTSGGGNEQFF. The CDR3, as DNA: TGCGCCAGCAGCTCCACTAGCGGGGGAGGAAATGAGCAGTTCTTC.

The chain couples TRBV19 to TRBJ2-7; 7 nucleotides match TRBD1. The germline gives CDR1 LNHDA, CDR2 SQIVND (reference sequence). The CDR3 totals 14 residues. Trimming took 6 bases from V and 2 from J; bases not matched to a gene: 7. The DNA of the CDR3 is TGTGCCAGTAGGAAACAGGGGTTGGCCTACGAGCAGTACTTC. It specifies CASRKQGLAYEQYF.

The chain uses TRBV9 and TRBJ2-2, with 11 nucleotides matching TRBD2. The CDR3 covers 15 residues. The V segment lost 0 bases and the J segment 8 bases; nucleotides outside the gene matches: 3. Germline CDR1 is SGDLS and CDR2 is YYNGEE. The CDR3 protein is CASSVEVAGGGELFF. The CDR3 DNA reads as TGTGCCAGCAGCGTAGAAGTAGCGGGAGGGGGGGAGCTGTTTTTT. The whole variable domain, filled in from reference TRBV9 and TRBJ2-2, reads DSGVTQTPKHLITATGQRVTLRCSPRSGDLSVYWYQQSLDQGLQFLIQYYNGEERAKGNILERFSAQQFPDLHSELNLSSLELGDSALYFCASSVEVAGGGELFFGEGSRLTVL.

The chain uses TRBV5-6 and TRBJ2-1, with TRBD2 identical over 9 bases. Germline CDR1 reads SGHDT; CDR2 reads YYEEEE. CDR3 length: 15 amino acids. V shed 4 bases and J 4 bases; nucleotides not matched to a gene: 6. The CDR3: CASSGGTSRYNEQFF. CDR3 DNA sequence: TGTGCCAGCAGCGGGGGGACTAGCAGATACAATGAGCAGTTCTTC.

This rearrangement joins TRBV28 to TRBJ1-1, with TRBD1 matching over 7 bases. Per germline, CDR1 MDHEN and CDR2 SYDVKM. V shed 8 bases and J 5 bases; nucleotides not matched to a gene: 11. The CDR3 has 14 residues. Written as DNA, the CDR3 is TGTGCCAGCCTCCCAGGGGGACTGGGAACTGAAGCTTTCTTT. Its translation is CASLPGGLGTEAFF.

This clone was picked up a small number of times. The chain has TRBV10-3 and TRBJ2-5, with TRBD1 identical over 8 bases. Trimming removed 10 bases from V and 2 bases from J; junction bases left unmatched: 9. The CDR3 is 14 amino acids. The germline V gene has CDR1 ENHRY and CDR2 SYGVKD. CDR3 DNA sequence: TGTGCCAACAGCGCCGGACAGGGTCAAGAGACCCAGTACTTC. It codes for CANSAGQGQETQYF.

CDR3 sequence reads: CASSPWRSNYGYTF. The CDR3 bases are TGTGCCAGCAGCCCATGGAGGTCTAACTATGGCTACACCTTC. The V and J genes are TRBV7-9 and TRBJ1-2, with unresolved D. The CDR3 is 14 amino acids. Germline V CDR1 and CDR2: SEHNR, FQNEAQ (reference sequence). Trimming took 5 bases from V and 0 from J, leaving 10 bases between them.

This clone was recorded once. DNA for the CDR3: TGTGCCATCACCGTGACAGGTGAGACTGAAGCTTTCTTT. This sequence encodes CAITVTGETEAFF. The rearrangement links TRBV10-3 to TRBJ1-1, with D maybe TRBD1 (6 bases). This CDR3 spans 13 amino acids. Trimming cost V 7 bases and J 5 bases, with 14 bases left between them. Germline V gene data show CDR1 as ENHRY and CDR2 as SYGVKD.

The J gene is TRBJ2-5, the V gene TRBV7-2; 7 positions match TRBD2. This CDR3 region has 16 residues. The J segment lost 9 bases and the V segment lost 5 bases, leaving 18 bases of the junction unmatched. Germline-derived CDR1 and CDR2 are SGHTA and FQGNSA. CDR3 DNA: TGTGCCAGCAGCCCTAGTGGGGGGGGACTTGCCGGGGCCCAGTACTTC. Translating it yields CASSPSGGGLAGAQYF. Supplemented by reference TRBV7-2 and TRBJ2-5, the full variable domain reads GAGVSQSPSNKVTEKGKDVELRCDPISGHTALYWYRQSLGQGLEFLIYFQGNSAPDKSGLPSDRFSAERTGGSVSTLTIQRTQQEDSAVYLCASSPSGGGLAGAQYFGPGTRLLVL.

This clone was detected only a few times. V and J are TRBV5-1 and TRBJ2-5; the D is unclear. V was pared by 0 bases and J by 1 base, with 10 bases between. Germline loops: CDR1 SGHRS, CDR2 YFSETQ. The CDR3 consists of 15 residues. The CDR3 coding sequence is TGCGCCAGCAGCTTGGCCCGTACAAGCCAAGAGACCCAGTACTTC. Translated, it gives CASSLARTSQETQYF.

About this clone: One end of the junction fails to match germline, which may point to a read error. The chain employs TRBV7-7 and TRBJ2-7; 7 nucleotides align to TRBD1. The CDR3 length is 14 residues. Germline loops: CDR1 SSHAT, CDR2 FNYEAQ (reference sequence). CDR3 in amino acids: CASSPRQGVHEQYF. CDR3 coding DNA: TGTGCTAGCAGTCCGAGGCAGGGGGTCCACGAGCAGTACTTC.

The chain carries TRBV5-1 and TRBJ2-1, with TRBD2 matching 14 bases. CDR1 and CDR2 (germline): SGHRS, YFSETQ. Unmatched junction bases numbered 10, after V lost 4 bases and J lost 7 bases. This CDR3 contains 17 residues. CDR3 amino acids: CASSVGTSGSYRNEQFF. The CDR3 nucleotides are TGCGCCAGCAGCGTCGGGACTAGCGGGAGTTACCGGAATGAGCAGTTCTTC.

The J gene is TRBJ1-2, the V gene TRBV2; D is perhaps TRBD1 (5 bases). V gave up 8 bases and J gave up 4 bases, with 17 bases separating them. The V gene's germline CDR1 is SNHLY and CDR2 FYNNEI. The CDR3 spans 14 residues. The CDR3 coding sequence is TGTGCCAGCGGGGCGCAGTCCCTTCTCTATGGCTACACCTTC. Encoded protein: CASGAQSLLYGYTF.

The V call is TRBV30, the J call TRBJ2-5; 7 nucleotides line up with TRBD1. The end of the DNA fits TRBJ2-7 better, so the J call may be wrong. Germline V gene sequence: CDR1 GTSNPN, CDR2 SVGIG (reference sequence). The CDR3 is made up of 14 amino acids. CDR3 region: CAWTRQGFPYEQYF. CDR3 bases: TGTGCCTGGACCCGACAGGGATTTCCATACGAGCAGTACTTC.

This chain links TRBV30 with TRBJ2-7, with 7 bases identical to TRBD1. Germline V gives CDR1 GTSNPN, CDR2 SVGIG (reference sequence). The CDR3 has 12 residues. J gave up 3 bases and V 5 bases, and 4 bases lay outside the gene matches. CDR3 nucleotides: TGTGCCTGGGGGGACAGCCGCTACGAGCAGTACTTC. The encoded protein is CAWGDSRYEQYF.

The V and J genes are TRBV27 and TRBJ2-7; 9 nucleotides line up with TRBD2. V dropped 5 bases and J dropped 6; count of bases not matched to a gene: 8. Per germline, CDR1 MNHEY and CDR2 SMNVEV (reference sequence). This CDR3 has 14 amino acids. Written as DNA, the CDR3 is TGTGCCAGCAGTACCGGGACTAGCAAAGGCGAGCAGTACTTC. Translating it yields CASSTGTSKGEQYF.

The chain couples TRBV4-2 to TRBJ2-1, with D possibly being TRBD2 (6 bases). V lost 4 bases and J lost 8, with 18 bases in between. This CDR3 has 15 residues. From germline, CDR1 is LGHNA and CDR2 YNFKEQ. CDR3 amino acids: CASSLLGGEADEQFF. The CDR3 nucleotides are TGTGCCAGCAGCCTACTAGGAGGGGAAGCCGATGAGCAGTTCTTC.

This chain connects TRBV5-1 to TRBJ2-5; no reliable D call. Germline V gives CDR1 SGHRS, CDR2 YFSETQ. The CDR3 length is 11 residues. V was clipped by 5 bases and J by 2 bases, with 4 bases between them. The CDR3 DNA reads as TGCGCCAGCAGGCGGCAAGAGACCCAGTACTTC. Its translation is CASRRQETQYF.

CDR3 sequence: CASSEGGGDEKLFF. The CDR3 DNA sequence: TGTGCCAGCAGTGAAGGAGGCGGCGATGAAAAACTGTTTTTT. The chain couples TRBV6-1 to TRBJ1-4; no definite D call. The ends were cut back, 1 base at V and 6 bases at J, with 9 bases in the middle. The CDR3 is 14 residues long. Germline lookup yields CDR1 MNHNS and CDR2 SASEGT.